Following are 22 T cell receptor beta chains from one sample sequenced in a study of blood T cells in healthy people across ages. A sample-barcoded 5' primer and a J-beta primer mix were used in a second PCR of about 7 to 12 cycles. TCRdb itself ran the 5' RACE reads through MiXCR, one entry per CDR3 protein. Of 1.8 million or so distinct CDR3 sequences listed, around 42% are singletons. Sample: blood. The receptors shown here come from a human donor in good health.

There are a few counts of this clonotype. The chain couples TRBV20-1 to TRBJ1-1; D not resolved. V lost 3 bases and J lost 3, with 5 bases in between. The CDR3 runs to 11 residues. Per germline, CDR1 DFQATT and CDR2 SNEGSKA (reference sequence). CDR3 sequence (DNA): TGCAGTGCTAGTTATGACACTGAAGCTTTCTTT. Encoded protein: CSASYDTEAFF.

This clonotype was counted only a few times. V usage is TRBV20-1 and J usage is TRBJ1-2, with D tentatively TRBD1 (6 bases). The germline V gene encodes CDR1 DFQATT and CDR2 SNEGSKA (reference sequence). There are 14 residues in the CDR3. Trimming shortened V by 0 bases and J by 8 bases, and 16 bases separated the two germline ends. This chain's CDR3 is CSARETGRDEGYTF. The CDR3 DNA reads TGCAGTGCTAGAGAGACAGGCCGGGACGAGGGCTACACCTTC.

This clonotype was counted once. The junction differs from germline at one of its ends, possibly a read error. The J gene is TRBJ2-1, the V gene TRBV20-1; 8 bases line up with TRBD2. There are 16 residues in the CDR3. Germline CDR1 DFQATT, CDR2 SNEGSKA (reference sequence). The DNA of the CDR3 is TGCAATGCTAGAGGTCGGGGGGGGGCCCATTACAATGAGCAGTTCTTC. Translating gives CNARGRGGAHYNEQFF.

This chain links TRBV4-1 with TRBJ2-1; TRBD1 aligns across 12 bases. The CDR3 is 19 residues long. V dropped 6 bases and J dropped 6; count of bases not matched to a gene: 18. The germline gives CDR1 MGHRA, CDR2 YSYEKL. In nucleotides, the CDR3 is TGCGCCAGCAGTCGACGACCCGGGACAGGGGGCCCCCTTCGCAATGAGCAGTTCTTC. It translates to CASSRRPGTGGPLRNEQFF.

The rearrangement uses TRBV6-5 and TRBJ2-1; 11 nucleotides agree with TRBD2. The V and J ends lost 2 bases and 0 bases, in that order; junction bases with no gene match: 15. The germline gives CDR1 MNHEY, CDR2 SVGAGI. The CDR3 is made up of 21 amino acids. The DNA of the CDR3 is TGTGCCAGCAGTTACCCGGCGTTTGCTAGCGGGGGGCCGAGCTCCTACAATGAGCAGTTCTTC. Translating it yields CASSYPAFASGGPSSYNEQFF.

The rearrangement joins TRBV27 to TRBJ2-4, with a weak D call TRBD1 (6 bases). From germline, CDR1 is MNHEY and CDR2 SMNVEV (reference sequence). The CDR3 consists of 14 residues. V was pared by 6 bases and J by 13 bases, with 22 bases between. The CDR3 reads CASRPGASYNEQYF. The CDR3 DNA sequence: TGTGCCAGCAGACCAGGGGCTTCCTACAATGAGCAGTACTTC.

This sequence joins TRBV6-4 and TRBJ2-1; D tentatively fits TRBD1 or TRBD2 (5 bases each). V was clipped by 5 bases and J by 5 bases, with 13 bases between them. This CDR3 is built from 14 residues. Germline CDR1 is MRHNA and CDR2 is SNTAGT. The CDR3 DNA reads TGTGCCAGCAGTAGGGACGGTGCTAACAATGAGCAGTTCTTC. This gives the protein CASSRDGANNEQFF.

The genes are TRBV29-1 and TRBJ2-7, with no clear D. Trimming took 7 bases from V and 7 from J, leaving 17 bases between them. The CDR3 extends over 12 amino acids. Germline V CDR1 and CDR2: SQVTM, ANQGSEA. CDR3 sequence: CSGRTHYNEQYF. The DNA for the CDR3 is TGCAGCGGTCGGACCCATTACAATGAGCAGTACTTC.

The rearrangement uses TRBV5-1 and TRBJ2-1; D is perhaps TRBD1 (7 bases). The germline V gene has CDR1 SGHRS and CDR2 YFSETQ. The CDR3 contains 14 residues. V was shortened by 7 bases and J by 7 bases, with 18 bases between the two germline ends. The CDR3 DNA reads TGCGCCAGCGGGGGCAGGGGGGCCAATAATGAGCAGTTCTTC. Residues: CASGGRGANNEQFF.

CDR3 nucleotides: TGTGCCACCAGTGAGGACCCCTATGGCTACACCTTC. Translation gives CATSEDPYGYTF. V usage is TRBV15 and J usage is TRBJ1-2; D gene ambiguous. From germline, CDR1 is LNHNV and CDR2 YYDKDF (reference sequence). Trimming shortened V by 6 bases and J by 4 bases, and 9 bases separated the two germline ends. The CDR3 is 12 residues long. Full variable domain (missing parts from reference TRBV15 and TRBJ1-2): DAMVIQNPRYQVTQFGKPVTLSCSQTLNHNVMYWYQQKSSQAPKLLFHYYDKDFNNEADTPDNFQSRRPNTSFCFLDIRSPGLGDTAMYLCATSEDPYGYTFGSGTRLTVV.

The V call is TRBV12-3 or TRBV12-4, the J call TRBJ1-1; TRBD1 matches 10 bases. The V gene end was trimmed by 7 bases and the J gene end by 10 bases; junction bases not matched to a gene: 12. The CDR3 totals 14 residues. The chain's CDR3 is CASKSGTGARTAFF. CDR3 nucleotide sequence: TGTGCCAGCAAGTCCGGGACAGGGGCAAGGACAGCTTTCTTT.

The chain links TRBV6-2 or TRBV6-3 to TRBJ2-7; 8 nucleotides match TRBD1. Germline CDR1 is MNHEY and CDR2 is SVGEGT. Trimming cost V 2 bases and J 6 bases; bases outside gene matches: 3. This CDR3 has 13 residues. The CDR3 nucleotides read TGTGCCAGCAGTTACGGGACAGGTCTCGAGCAGTACTTC. Its translation is CASSYGTGLEQYF.

The chain combines TRBV6-5 with TRBJ1-4, with 7 bases lining up with TRBD1. The CDR3 has 13 amino acids. Germline V gives CDR1 MNHEY, CDR2 SVGAGI. Trimming removed 6 bases from V and 11 bases from J; junction bases left unmatched: 9. The CDR3 loop reads CASRGQAGGKLFF. The CDR3 DNA reads as TGTGCCAGCAGAGGACAGGCCGGTGGGAAACTGTTTTTT.

The genes are TRBV5-1 and TRBJ2-7, with TRBD2 matching over 7 bases. This CDR3 is 11 amino acids long. Germline V gene data show CDR1 as SGHRS and CDR2 as YFSETQ. With V trimmed by 7 bases and J by 6 bases, 4 bases remained unmatched. CDR3 sequence (DNA): TGCGCCAGCCGCACGGGAGGCGAGCAGTACTTC. Its protein is CASRTGGEQYF.

The chain couples TRBV29-1 to TRBJ2-7; tentatively, D is TRBD1 or TRBD2 (6 bases each). V was shortened by 5 bases and J by 10 bases, with 18 bases between the two germline ends. The CDR3 covers 12 residues. In germline, CDR1 is SQVTM, CDR2 ANQGSEA. This CDR3 reads CSVNERTGAQYF. CDR3 sequence (DNA): TGCAGCGTTAACGAGCGGACGGGGGCCCAGTACTTC.

This clonotype was picked up one time. The V call is TRBV5-1, the J call TRBJ1-1, with D perhaps TRBD1 (6 bases). Germline V gene sequence: CDR1 SGHRS, CDR2 YFSETQ. V lost 2 bases and J lost 1, with 12 bases in between. CDR3 length: 15 amino acids. The chain's CDR3 is CASSFLQGPNTEAFF. In DNA, the CDR3 is TGCGCCAGCAGCTTCCTTCAGGGGCCGAACACTGAAGCTTTCTTT.

Comment on this clonotype: At one end, the junction sequence differs from germline, possibly due to a read error. The rearrangement joins TRBV7-3 to TRBJ2-1, with 10 positions matching TRBD2. Germline CDR1 and CDR2: SGHTA and FQGTGA. The CDR3 length is 14 residues. The DNA of the CDR3 is TGTGTCAGCAGCGTCACTAGCGGGAATACCGAGCAGTTCTTC. Translation gives CVSSVTSGNTEQFF.

This clonotype was observed many times. V is TRBV7-2 and J is TRBJ2-5; perhaps D is TRBD1 or TRBD2 (6 bases each). The CDR3 has 14 residues. The germline V and J ends were trimmed by 2 bases and 4 bases, with 11 bases remaining between them. Germline loops: CDR1 SGHTA, CDR2 FQGNSA. CDR3 sequence reads: CASSLTGAGETQYF. CDR3 sequence (DNA): TGTGCCAGCAGCTTAACGGGGGCAGGAGAGACCCAGTACTTC.

There are a few counts of this clonotype. The J gene is TRBJ2-7, the V gene TRBV29-1; D possibly corresponds to TRBD2 (6 bases). Germline CDR1 reads SQVTM; CDR2 reads ANQGSEA. The CDR3 is 13 residues long. V lost 5 bases and J 0 bases, leaving 11 bases between the germline ends. CDR3 nucleotides: TGCAGCGTTTTTAGCGGCAGCTCCTACGAGCAGTACTTC. Protein sequence: CSVFSGSSYEQYF.

This clonotype was recorded a few times. This chain uses TRBV20-1 with TRBJ1-4, with TRBD1 matching over 7 bases. V was pared by 8 bases and J by 6 bases, with 15 bases of the junction left unmatched. Germline-derived CDR1 and CDR2 are DFQATT and SNEGSKA (reference sequence). The CDR3 extends over 15 amino acids. The chain's CDR3 is CSSLSRRDSDEKLFF. DNA for the CDR3: TGCAGTTCACTAAGTCGCCGGGACAGCGATGAAAAACTGTTTTTT.

This chain uses TRBV5-1 with TRBJ2-3; maybe TRBD1 (5 bases). This CDR3 is 14 amino acids long. V lost 0 bases to trimming and J lost 6 bases, with 11 bases between them. Per the germline V gene, CDR1 is SGHRS and CDR2 is YFSETQ. The CDR3 loop is CASSLATESDTQYF. CDR3 bases: TGCGCCAGCAGCTTGGCGACAGAGTCTGATACGCAGTATTTT.

This chain joins TRBV9 and TRBJ2-1; D is possibly TRBD2 (6 bases). The CDR3 sequence is 15 residues long. V shed 0 bases and J shed 4 bases, with 11 bases lying between them. CDR1 is SGDLS and CDR2 is YYNGEE in the germline V gene. CDR3 residues: CASSVDLARYNEQFF. The CDR3 DNA reads as TGTGCCAGCAGCGTAGATCTAGCGAGGTACAATGAGCAGTTCTTC.